This TCR beta chain was identified during a study of blood T cell repertoires in COVID-19 (TCRdb year 2020). About the study as a whole: Collaborator samples came from the United States, Italy and Spain and covered acute and convalescent phases of COVID-19. The material from the prospective study consisted of cDNA or gDNA derived from T cells, B-cell-depleted T cells, or PBMCs. The dataset comprised deeply sampled blood TCRbeta repertoires from subjects exposed to, actively infected with, or recovered from COVID-19. The repertoires were made available in a free public database intended to serve as a resource for research on the immune response to SARS-CoV-2. The samples were drawn from two sources: the first 160 participants of the ongoing ImmuneRACE study, and fewer than 1,500 subjects contributed by 6 global collaborators. A de-identified subject ID, COVID-19 status, age in years and sex were almost always included in the sample metadata. HLA class I and class II types, where available, came from metadata supplied by the sample provider rather than from assay-based typing. What the research found in general, with its limitations: Clinical and demographic metadata were provided uncurated, with the amount varying by source and participant.

The germline V gene (reference sequence) yields MNHEY for CDR1 and SMNVEV for CDR2. Including cysteine and phenylalanine, the CDR3 has 18 amino acids. Left in the record is the CDR3 DNA by itself, 54 bases read in frame from the first base. V drops 5 bases and J drops 3 bases, leaving 25 bases in between. TCRbeta CDR3 regions were amplified from genomic DNA using the immunoSEQ Assay, a bias-controlled multiplex PCR. Turning to the authors' computational methods: The number of nucleated cells in each sample was estimated from the amplification of reference gene primers within the assay. To quantify the absolute abundance of each unique TCRbeta CDR3 rearrangement, sequence reads were collapsed and filtered. Productive Simpson clonality was computed per sample as the square root of Simpson's diversity index over productive rearrangements. The source is immuneACCESS, and TCRdb retained only in-frame sequences with V and J called. Part of the clones is not carried over; for the studies checked, unresolved V genes explain less than half of this, and the remainder is unexplained. The DNA was the basis for D and trimming; V, J and clone size are from that table. The sample includes 150,000 to 200,000 clones, with 88% observed a single time. The ten largest clonotypes hold 3.5% to 4.5% of the sample.

As to this clone: No cognate antigen has been identified for it. Qualities for individual bases were not recorded, and no much larger clone is one base off.

Whole blood was collected in K2EDTA tubes by collaborating institutions according to the institutions' own protocols. For TCRbeta analysis, collaborator samples were shipped as frozen whole blood, as isolated PBMCs, or as DNA extracted from either sample type. The receptor was isolated from a human donor in a cohort sampled during active COVID-19. The chain couples TRBV27 to TRBJ1-1; TRBD1 could be the D gene, as 6 bases match. Material: peripheral blood. The CDR3 in this case is CASSDQIYTQGEDTEAFF. In nucleotide form, the sequence is TGTGCCAGCAGTGACCAAATATACACACAGGGAGAGGACACTGAAGCTTTCTTT.